The T cell receptor beta chain under discussion was sequenced for a study of blood T cell repertoires in COVID-19. The germline gives CDR1 SGHNT, CDR2 YYREEE (reference sequence). This CDR3 has 15 residues. The ends lost 4 bases at V and 1 base at J; junction bases unmatched: 7. Here immunoSEQ multiplex PCR was the method, and the copy in TCRdb shows in-frame clones only, minus some. Among 60,000 to 70,000 clones listed, almost 90% were seen once. This TCR came from a woman older than 75 with active COVID-19. The rearrangement uses TRBV5-4 and TRBJ1-2, with 7 bases lining up with TRBD1. The specimen was peripheral blood. CDR3 loop: CASSPWGTVNYGYTF. The CDR3 region has the DNA TGTGCCAGCAGCCCGTGGGGGACAGTTAACTATGGCTACACCTTC. The complete variable domain, with remaining parts taken from reference TRBV5-4 and TRBJ1-2, reads ETGVTQSPTHLIKTRGQQVTLRCSSQSGHNTVSWYQQALGQGPQFIFQYYREEENGRGNFPPRFSGLQFPNYSSELNVNALELDDSALYLCASSPWGTVNYGYTFGSGTRLTVV.